This passage covers 13 T cell receptor beta chains from one sample sequenced in a study of shared clonotypes between healthy human individuals. Repertoires were generated with immunoSEQ multiplex PCR, while TCRdb's copy carries only in-frame clones and drops some. Among approximately 1.5 million clones listed, approximately 98% were seen once. Material for sequencing was naive CD4+ T cells sorted from blood. Subset noted: CD45RA+ positively selected. The receptor source for this set is a man aged 25-45 years in good health.

This clone appeared a single time. V gene TRBV29-1 combines with J gene TRBJ2-1; perhaps D is TRBD1 or TRBD2 (6 bases each). The CDR3 covers 14 residues. V was trimmed by 4 bases and J by 8 bases, leaving 18 bases between them. Germline V lookup: CDR1 SQVTM, CDR2 ANQGSEA. The CDR3 reads CSVVRHGGGYEQFF. CDR3 sequence (DNA): TGCAGCGTTGTGAGGCACGGGGGCGGATATGAGCAGTTCTTC.

This chain links TRBV29-1 with TRBJ2-3, with D possibly called TRBD1 or TRBD2 (5 bases each). Germline CDR1 SQVTM, CDR2 ANQGSEA. The CDR3 extends over 14 amino acids. With 7 bases removed from V and 2 bases from J, the gap between germline ends came to 16 bases. The CDR3 bases are TGCAGCGCCTCATCGCAGGGAGTCACAGATACGCAGTATTTT. This sequence encodes CSASSQGVTDTQYF.

This chain joins TRBV7-2 and TRBJ2-1; D call uncertain. Germline CDR1 and CDR2: SGHTA and FQGNSA. CDR3 length: 15 residues. The V gene lost 5 bases and the J gene lost 0 bases, with 11 bases spanning the gap. The CDR3 region is CASSPDTGSYNEQFF. The CDR3 nucleotides read TGTGCCAGCAGCCCGGATACGGGCTCCTACAATGAGCAGTTCTTC. The full variable domain, its missing parts supplied by reference TRBV7-2 and TRBJ2-1, is GAGVSQSPSNKVTEKGKDVELRCDPISGHTALYWYRQSLGQGLEFLIYFQGNSAPDKSGLPSDRFSAERTGGSVSTLTIQRTQQEDSAVYLCASSPDTGSYNEQFFGPGTRLTVL.

The rearrangement joins TRBV7-9 to TRBJ2-7; D may be TRBD1 (5 bases). The CDR3 covers 16 residues. Germline CDR1 is SEHNR and CDR2 is FQNEAQ (reference sequence). V was shortened by 3 bases and J by 0 bases, with 15 bases between the two germline ends. CDR3 loop: CASSFHIRGSSYEQYF. The CDR3 nucleotides are TGTGCCAGCAGCTTCCACATTAGGGGCAGCTCCTACGAGCAGTACTTC.

V and J are TRBV10-3 and TRBJ2-2; no clear D gene. The CDR3 totals 16 residues. V lost 5 bases, J lost 0 bases, and 13 bases lay in between. Germline values: CDR1 ENHRY, CDR2 SYGVKD. CDR3 in amino acids: CAISLVTGPNTGELFF. The CDR3 coding sequence is TGTGCCATCAGTCTTGTCACCGGGCCGAACACCGGGGAGCTGTTTTTT.

V and J are TRBV30 and TRBJ2-7; 8 nucleotides match TRBD1. There are 13 residues in the CDR3. Germline V CDR1 and CDR2: GTSNPN, SVGIG (reference sequence). The trim removed 6 bases at V and 2 bases at J, leaving 6 bases unmatched. The CDR3 nucleotides are TGTGCCTGCCACAGGGACAGGACCTACGAGCAGTACTTC. Translated, it gives CACHRDRTYEQYF.

This clone was seen only once. CDR3 sequence reads: CASSSLAGSGSRETQYF. The CDR3 DNA reads TGTGCCAGCAGCTCTCTAGCTGGTAGCGGGAGTAGGGAGACCCAGTACTTC. The chain employs TRBV11-2 and TRBJ2-5; 9 positions match TRBD2. This CDR3 is 17 amino acids long. V dropped 4 bases and J dropped 5; count of bases not matched to a gene: 14. CDR1 SGHAT and CDR2 FQNNGV come from the germline V gene.

The sample holds one count of this clone. Different DNA sequences within this sample yield the same CDR3. The chain joins TRBV30 to TRBJ1-5; unclear D gene. The V end lost 0 bases, the J end lost 6 bases, and 6 bases lay between the germline ends. Germline V gives CDR1 GTSNPN, CDR2 SVGIG (reference sequence). This CDR3 is built from 12 residues. The CDR3 region has the DNA TGTGCCTGGAGTGTACGCGGTCAGCCCCAGCATTTT. Translated: CAWSVRGQPQHF.

The chain links TRBV6-1 to TRBJ2-1; D gene unclear. Germline loops: CDR1 MNHNS, CDR2 SASEGT. The CDR3 covers 14 residues. The ends were cut back, 4 bases at V and 4 bases at J, with 11 bases in the middle. The CDR3 region has the DNA TGTGCCAGCAGTGGGTTGACGGGTTACAATGAGCAGTTCTTC. Translating gives CASSGLTGYNEQFF.

This clone has only one observation. This chain connects TRBV10-3 to TRBJ1-2; no definite D call. Germline V gene data show CDR1 as ENHRY and CDR2 as SYGVKD. The germline V and J ends were trimmed by 2 bases and 0 bases, with 10 bases remaining between them. The CDR3 loop spans 15 amino acids. The CDR3 bases are TGTGCCATCAGTGAGCCGGGAGGACCTAACTATGGCTACACCTTC. Translated, it gives CAISEPGGPNYGYTF.

This clone has a single count. The chain recombines TRBV10-2 with TRBJ2-3, with TRBD2 matching 8 bases. The CDR3 covers 14 residues. CDR1 is WSHSY, CDR2 SAAADI, per germline. Losses at the gene ends were 9 bases for V and 11 bases for J; bases not matched to a gene: 16. The CDR3 nucleotides read TGCGCCAGTGTTGAAAGCGGGAGAATCCGAAAGCAGTATTTT. It is translated as CASVESGRIRKQYF.

The chain couples TRBV29-1 to TRBJ2-2; D not resolved. This CDR3 has 12 residues. V lost 3 bases, J lost 6 bases, and 8 bases lay in between. Looked up from germline, CDR1 is SQVTM and CDR2 is ANQGSEA. CDR3 sequence reads: CSVEPGSGELFF. CDR3 in DNA: TGCAGCGTTGAGCCGGGTTCCGGGGAGCTGTTTTTT.

This clone was recorded once. The chain is built from TRBV7-9 and TRBJ2-1; D gene ambiguous. The V gene's germline CDR1 is SEHNR and CDR2 FQNEAQ (reference sequence). Trimming stripped 2 bases from V and 8 bases from J, with 16 bases between. The length of the CDR3 is 15 residues. DNA of the CDR3: TGTGCCAGCAGCTTATCTGGCGTACCGGGCGATGAGCAGTTCTTC. As protein: CASSLSGVPGDEQFF.